This T cell receptor (beta chain) was recorded in a study of radiotherapy plus CTLA-4 blockade in lung cancer. In the study overall: An objective response was seen in 18% of patients, and disease control in around 33%.

A remark on this clone: Its matching antigen is unknown.

Assay: immunoSEQ multiplex PCR; the TCRdb copy retains only in-frame clones and omits some. In the table there are some 66,000 clones, around four fifths of which are singletons. CDR3 length: 14 residues. The V end lost 1 base, the J end lost 3 bases, and 10 bases lay between the germline ends. CDR1 and CDR2 from the germline V gene are LNHDA and SQIVND (reference sequence). Findings and caveats of the study: Clones derived from tumor TCRs expanded in blood after radiotherapy plus ipilimumab. With interferon-beta, early dynamics of blood T cell clones were reported to best predict response.

The sequence came from a human donor with non-small cell lung cancer who had a partial response to radiotherapy plus ipilimumab. The sequenced sample was peripheral blood, obtained from a patient treated with radiotherapy plus ipilimumab. V is TRBV19 and J is TRBJ2-7, with a tentative D call TRBD2 (6 bases). This CDR3 is CASSIGDSNYEQYF. In DNA form, the CDR3 reads TGTGCCAGTAGTATAGGGGACTCCAACTACGAGCAGTACTTC.